What follows is one TCR beta chain and its context. Its specificity is unknown. This sample was taken from a study of graft-versus-host responses after intestinal transplantation. Study-wide context: Every recipient had anti-thymocyte globulin induction and 3 to 4 years of tacrolimus plus steroids.

V gave up 0 bases and J gave up 8 bases; unmatched junction bases: 7. Germline CDR1 KGHSH, CDR2 LQKENI. There are 15 residues in the CDR3. Study-level points and caveats: Levels of circulating GvH clones at their peak were associated with early post-transplant HvG declines.

The repertoire was sequenced with immunoSEQ multiplex PCR; TCRdb's copy has only in-frame clones and lacks some. The sample lists some 130,000 clones, approximately 92% seen once, with more than 0.095% in the top ten. Here the sequenced sample was unstimulated CD4+ T cells sorted from spleen or lymph node cells, taken before intestinal transplant. V usage is TRBV18 and J usage is TRBJ1-2; TRBD1 matches at 9 bases. The source is a human donor who received an intestinal transplant. Here the CDR3 DNA reads TGTGCCAGCTCACCACCGAAACAGGGGGCGGAGGGCTACACCTTC. Its translation: CASSPPKQGAEGYTF.